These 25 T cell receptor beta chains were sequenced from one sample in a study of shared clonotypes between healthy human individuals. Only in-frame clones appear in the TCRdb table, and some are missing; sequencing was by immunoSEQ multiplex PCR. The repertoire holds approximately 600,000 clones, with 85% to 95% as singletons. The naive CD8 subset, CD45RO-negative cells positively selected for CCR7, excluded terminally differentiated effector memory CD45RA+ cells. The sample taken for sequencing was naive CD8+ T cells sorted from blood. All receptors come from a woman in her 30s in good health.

The CDR3 coding sequence is TGTGCCAGCAACCCCATCGGGCAAATCAACGAGCAGTACTTC. It encodes CASNPIGQINEQYF. This chain connects TRBV27 to TRBJ2-7; D uncertain. With 7 bases removed from V and 5 bases from J, the gap between germline ends came to 18 bases. In germline, CDR1 is MNHEY, CDR2 SMNVEV (reference sequence). There are 14 residues in the CDR3.

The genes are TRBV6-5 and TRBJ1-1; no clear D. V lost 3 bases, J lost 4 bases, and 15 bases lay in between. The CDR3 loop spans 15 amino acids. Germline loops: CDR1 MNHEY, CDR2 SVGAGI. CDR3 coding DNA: TGTGCCAGCAGTTATGCAGTTAGCGGGCCCACTGAAGCTTTCTTT. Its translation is CASSYAVSGPTEAFF.

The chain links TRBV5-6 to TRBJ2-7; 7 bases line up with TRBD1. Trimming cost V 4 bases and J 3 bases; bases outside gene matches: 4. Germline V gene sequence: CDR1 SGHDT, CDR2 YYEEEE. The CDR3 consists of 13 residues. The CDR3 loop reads CASSEDRYYEQYF. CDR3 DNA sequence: TGTGCCAGCAGCGAGGACAGGTACTACGAGCAGTACTTC.

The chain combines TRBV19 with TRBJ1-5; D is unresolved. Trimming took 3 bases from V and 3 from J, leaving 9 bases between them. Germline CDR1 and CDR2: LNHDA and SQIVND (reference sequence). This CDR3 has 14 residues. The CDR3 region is CASSIFEDNQPQHF. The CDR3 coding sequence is TGTGCCAGTAGTATTTTCGAAGACAATCAGCCCCAGCATTTT.

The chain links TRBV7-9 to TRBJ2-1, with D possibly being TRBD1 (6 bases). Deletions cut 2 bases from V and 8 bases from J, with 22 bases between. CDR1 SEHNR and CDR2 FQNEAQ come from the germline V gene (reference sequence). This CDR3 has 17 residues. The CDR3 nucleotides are TGTGCCAGCAGCTTAACAGCCGGGACACCCTGGGACGATGAGCAGTTCTTC. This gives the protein CASSLTAGTPWDDEQFF.

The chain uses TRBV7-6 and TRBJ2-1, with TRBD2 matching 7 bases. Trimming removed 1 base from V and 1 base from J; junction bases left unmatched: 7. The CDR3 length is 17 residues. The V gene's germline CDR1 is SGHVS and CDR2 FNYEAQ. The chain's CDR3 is CASSLGVGRASYNEQFF. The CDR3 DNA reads TGTGCCAGCAGCTTAGGGGTTGGGAGGGCATCCTACAATGAGCAGTTCTTC.

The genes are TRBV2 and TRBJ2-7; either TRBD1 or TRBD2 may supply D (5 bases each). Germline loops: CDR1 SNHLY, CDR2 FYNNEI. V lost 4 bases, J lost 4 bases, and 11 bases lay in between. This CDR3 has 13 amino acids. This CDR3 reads CASSGGTSYEQYF. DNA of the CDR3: TGTGCCAGCAGTGGGGGGACCTCATACGAGCAGTACTTC.

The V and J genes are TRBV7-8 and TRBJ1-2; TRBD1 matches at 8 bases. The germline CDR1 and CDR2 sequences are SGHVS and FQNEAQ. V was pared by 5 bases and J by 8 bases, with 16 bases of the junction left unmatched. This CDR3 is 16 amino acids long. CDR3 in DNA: TGTGCCAGCAGCACCCAGAAAACAGGGGGACACGAAGGCTACACCTTC. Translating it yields CASSTQKTGGHEGYTF. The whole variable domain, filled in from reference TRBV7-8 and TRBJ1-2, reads GAGVSQSPRYKVAKRGQDVALRCDPISGHVSLFWYQQALGQGPEFLTYFQNEAQLDKSGLPSDRFFAERPEGSVSTLKIQRTQQEDSAVYLCASSTQKTGGHEGYTFGSGTRLTVV.

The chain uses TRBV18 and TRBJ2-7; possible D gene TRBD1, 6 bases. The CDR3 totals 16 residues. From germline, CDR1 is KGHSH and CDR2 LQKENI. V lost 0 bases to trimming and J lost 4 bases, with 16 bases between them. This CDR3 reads CASSPPLGGRWYEQYF. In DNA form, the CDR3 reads TGTGCCAGCTCACCACCGTTAGGGGGAAGGTGGTACGAGCAGTACTTC.

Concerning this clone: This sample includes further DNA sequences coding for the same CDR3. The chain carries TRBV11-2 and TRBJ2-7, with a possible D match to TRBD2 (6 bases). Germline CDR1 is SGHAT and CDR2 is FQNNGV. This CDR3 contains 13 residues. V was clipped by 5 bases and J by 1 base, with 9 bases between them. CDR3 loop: CASSMGLSYEQYF. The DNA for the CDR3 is TGTGCCAGCAGCATGGGACTTTCCTACGAGCAGTACTTC.

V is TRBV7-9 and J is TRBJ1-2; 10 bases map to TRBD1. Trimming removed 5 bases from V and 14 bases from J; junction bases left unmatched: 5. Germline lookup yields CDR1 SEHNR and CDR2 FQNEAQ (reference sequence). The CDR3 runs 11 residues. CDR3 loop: CASSPTGGGTF. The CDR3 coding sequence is TGTGCCAGCAGCCCGACAGGGGGCGGAACCTTC.

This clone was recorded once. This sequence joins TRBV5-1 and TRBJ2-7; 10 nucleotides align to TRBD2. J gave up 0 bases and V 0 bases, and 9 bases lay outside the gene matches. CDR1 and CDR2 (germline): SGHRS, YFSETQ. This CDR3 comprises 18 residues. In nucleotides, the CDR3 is TGCGCCAGCAGCTTGGATCTAGCGGGAGCGTTTAACTCCTACGAGCAGTACTTC. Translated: CASSLDLAGAFNSYEQYF.

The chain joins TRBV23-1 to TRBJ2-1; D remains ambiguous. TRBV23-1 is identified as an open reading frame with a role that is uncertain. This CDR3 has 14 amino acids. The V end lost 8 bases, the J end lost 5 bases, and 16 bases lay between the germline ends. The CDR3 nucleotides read TGCGCCAGCCGCTATGACACACCGAACAATGAGCAGTTCTTC. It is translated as CASRYDTPNNEQFF.

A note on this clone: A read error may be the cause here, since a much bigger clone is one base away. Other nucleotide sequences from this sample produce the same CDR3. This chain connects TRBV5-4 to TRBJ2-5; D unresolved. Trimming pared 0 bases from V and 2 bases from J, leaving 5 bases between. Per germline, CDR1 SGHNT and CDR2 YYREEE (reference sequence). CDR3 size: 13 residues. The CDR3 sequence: CASSLERQETQYF. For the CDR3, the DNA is TGTGCCAGCAGCTTGGAAAGGCAAGAGACCCAGTACTTC.

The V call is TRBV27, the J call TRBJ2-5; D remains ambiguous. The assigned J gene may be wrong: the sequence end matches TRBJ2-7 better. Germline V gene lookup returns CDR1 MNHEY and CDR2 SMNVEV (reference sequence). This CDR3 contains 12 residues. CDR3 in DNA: TGTGCCAGCGGAGCTAACTCCTACGAGCAGTACTTC. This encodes CASGANSYEQYF.

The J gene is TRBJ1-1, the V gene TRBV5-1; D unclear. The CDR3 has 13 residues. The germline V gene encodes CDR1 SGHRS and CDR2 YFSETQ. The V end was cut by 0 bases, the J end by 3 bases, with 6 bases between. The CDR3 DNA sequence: TGCGCCAGCAGCTTGGCGGGGTACACTGAAGCTTTCTTT. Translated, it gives CASSLAGYTEAFF.

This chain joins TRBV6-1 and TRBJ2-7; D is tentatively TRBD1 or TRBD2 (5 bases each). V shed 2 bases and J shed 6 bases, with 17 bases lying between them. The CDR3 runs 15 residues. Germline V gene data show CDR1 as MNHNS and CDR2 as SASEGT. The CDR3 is CASSEISGSPSEQYF. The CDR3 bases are TGTGCCAGCAGTGAAATATCAGGGAGCCCCAGCGAGCAGTACTTC.

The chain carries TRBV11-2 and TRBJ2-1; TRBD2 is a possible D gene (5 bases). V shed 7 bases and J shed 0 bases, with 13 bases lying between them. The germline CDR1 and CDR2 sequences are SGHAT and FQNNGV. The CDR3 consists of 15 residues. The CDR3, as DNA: TGTGCCAGCAACCCAGAGGACTCCTCCTACAATGAGCAGTTCTTC. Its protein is CASNPEDSSYNEQFF.

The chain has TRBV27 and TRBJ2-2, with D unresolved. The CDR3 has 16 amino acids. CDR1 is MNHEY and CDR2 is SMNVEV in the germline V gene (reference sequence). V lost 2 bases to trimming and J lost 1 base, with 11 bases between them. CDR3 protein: CASSLIGRMNTGELFF. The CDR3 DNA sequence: TGTGCCAGCAGTTTAATCGGTCGAATGAACACCGGGGAGCTGTTTTTT.

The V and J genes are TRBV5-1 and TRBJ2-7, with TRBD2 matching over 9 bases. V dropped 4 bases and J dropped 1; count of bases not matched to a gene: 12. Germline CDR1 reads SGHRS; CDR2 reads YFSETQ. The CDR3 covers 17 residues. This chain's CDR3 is CASSLSLAGSESYEQYF. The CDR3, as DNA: TGCGCCAGCAGCCTCTCCCTAGCGGGGTCTGAATCCTACGAGCAGTACTTC.

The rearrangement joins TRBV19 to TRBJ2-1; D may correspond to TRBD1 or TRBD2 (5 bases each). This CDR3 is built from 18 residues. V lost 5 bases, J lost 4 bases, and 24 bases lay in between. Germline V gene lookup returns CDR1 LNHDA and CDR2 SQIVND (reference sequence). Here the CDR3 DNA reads TGTGCCAGTAGTGCGGTCGGTGGGGACGCACTGACATACAATGAGCAGTTCTTC. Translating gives CASSAVGGDALTYNEQFF.

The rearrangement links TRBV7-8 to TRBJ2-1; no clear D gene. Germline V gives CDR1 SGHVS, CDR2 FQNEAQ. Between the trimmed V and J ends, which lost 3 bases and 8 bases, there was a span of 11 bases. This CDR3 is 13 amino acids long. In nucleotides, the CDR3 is TGTGCCAGCAGCTTGGGTACTTTGCATGAGCAGTTCTTC. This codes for CASSLGTLHEQFF.

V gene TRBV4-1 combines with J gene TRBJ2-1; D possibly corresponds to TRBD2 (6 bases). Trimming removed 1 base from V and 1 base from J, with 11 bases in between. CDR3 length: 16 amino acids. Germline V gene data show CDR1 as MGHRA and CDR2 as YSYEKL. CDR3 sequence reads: CASSQVRGLSYNEQFF. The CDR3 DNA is TGCGCCAGCAGCCAAGTGCGGGGTTTATCCTACAATGAGCAGTTCTTC.

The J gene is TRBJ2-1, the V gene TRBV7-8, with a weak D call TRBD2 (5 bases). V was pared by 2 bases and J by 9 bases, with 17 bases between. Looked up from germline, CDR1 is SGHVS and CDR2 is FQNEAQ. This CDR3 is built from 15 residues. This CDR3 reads CASSLPSWLTGEQFF. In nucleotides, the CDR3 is TGTGCCAGCAGCTTACCTAGCTGGCTAACTGGTGAGCAGTTCTTC.

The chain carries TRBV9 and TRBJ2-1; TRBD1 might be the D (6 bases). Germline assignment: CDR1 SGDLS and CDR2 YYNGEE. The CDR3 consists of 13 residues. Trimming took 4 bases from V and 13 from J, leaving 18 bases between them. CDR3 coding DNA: TGTGCCAGCAGCACTCCCCCCGGACAGAGCCAGTTCTTC. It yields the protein CASSTPPGQSQFF.